These 9 T cell receptor beta chains were sequenced from one sample in a study of shared T cell receptors in the human thymus. Method: immunoSEQ multiplex PCR; TCRdb's copy keeps in-frame clones and lacks some. In the table there are about 540,000 clones, about four fifths of which are singletons. The same specimen was also included in a second study, on human thymus T cells.

The sequenced sample consisted of thymocytes. The receptors here all came from a boy in the first two years of life with a congenital heart defect.

The J gene is TRBJ2-7, the V gene TRBV7-9; a possible D gene is TRBD1 (6 bases). Between the trimmed V and J ends, which lost 2 bases and 5 bases, there was a span of 13 bases. Germline CDR1 reads SEHNR; CDR2 reads FQNEAQ (reference sequence). The CDR3 has 14 amino acids. CDR3 nucleotide sequence: TGTGCCAGCAGCTTAAGGGGGTGGGGGCACGAGCAGTACTTC. This encodes CASSLRGWGHEQYF.

The chain employs TRBV4-2 and TRBJ2-3; D unclear. Between the trimmed V and J ends, which lost 0 bases and 2 bases, there was a span of 9 bases. Germline CDR1 and CDR2: LGHNA and YNFKEQ. The CDR3 consists of 15 residues. CDR3 region: CASSQDGRVTDTQYF. CDR3 DNA: TGTGCCAGCAGCCAAGATGGTCGGGTCACAGATACGCAGTATTTT.

The chain joins TRBV6-1 to TRBJ1-2, with a weak D call TRBD1 (5 bases). The length of the CDR3 is 16 residues. V was pared by 0 bases and J by 2 bases, with 13 bases between. Germline V CDR1 and CDR2: MNHNS, SASEGT. The CDR3 is CASSEALGRGNYGYTF. As DNA, the CDR3 is TGTGCCAGCAGTGAAGCGCTGGGCCGGGGGAACTATGGCTACACCTTC.

The chain links TRBV10-3 to TRBJ1-4; D may be TRBD1 (6 bases). Per germline, CDR1 ENHRY and CDR2 SYGVKD. Between the trimmed V and J ends, which lost 5 bases and 0 bases, there was a span of 7 bases. The CDR3 consists of 14 residues. The chain's CDR3 is CAISRTATNEKLFF. The CDR3 region has the DNA TGTGCCATCAGTCGGACAGCAACTAATGAAAAACTGTTTTTT.

The chain carries TRBV28 and TRBJ2-5; 9 bases fit TRBD2. V gave up 2 bases and J gave up 2 bases; unmatched junction bases: 6. The CDR3 spans 16 residues. The germline V gene encodes CDR1 MDHEN and CDR2 SYDVKM. CDR3 bases: TGTGCCAGCAGTTTAGCGTCAAGCGGGAGGCAAGAGACCCAGTACTTC. This codes for CASSLASSGRQETQYF.

This sequence joins TRBV19 and TRBJ1-5; TRBD1 aligns across 7 bases. This CDR3 comprises 14 residues. Losses at the gene ends were 4 bases for V and 9 bases for J; bases not matched to a gene: 9. Per the germline V gene, CDR1 is LNHDA and CDR2 is SQIVND (reference sequence). The CDR3 sequence is CASSTTGAGPPQHF. CDR3 in DNA: TGTGCCAGTAGTACAACAGGGGCGGGGCCGCCCCAGCATTTT. The whole variable domain, remainder taken from reference TRBV19 and TRBJ1-5, is DGGITQSPKYLFRKEGQNVTLSCEQNLNHDAMYWYRQDPGQGLRLIYYSQIVNDFQKGDIAEGYSVSREKKESFPLTVTSAQKNPTAFYLCASSTTGAGPPQHFGDGTRLSIL.

The rearrangement links TRBV27 to TRBJ1-5, with 8 bases lining up with TRBD1. V trimming: 5 bases; J trimming: 7 bases; junction bases outside the gene matches: 13. The germline V gene has CDR1 MNHEY and CDR2 SMNVEV (reference sequence). The length of the CDR3 is 16 residues. CDR3 loop: CASSPLGQGGGQPQHF. CDR3 nucleotide sequence: TGTGCCAGCAGTCCACTCGGACAGGGTGGAGGACAGCCCCAGCATTTT.

This chain joins TRBV9 and TRBJ2-1, with 8 bases fitting TRBD2. The CDR3 spans 18 residues. With 0 bases clipped from V and 2 bases from J, the junction kept 10 bases outside the gene matches. Germline CDR1 is SGDLS and CDR2 is YYNGEE. CDR3: CASSVGNGRGLPYNEQFF. CDR3 nucleotide sequence: TGTGCCAGCAGCGTAGGAAACGGGAGGGGCCTTCCCTACAATGAGCAGTTCTTC.

This chain connects TRBV4-3 to TRBJ2-1; TRBD2 agrees at 12 bases. The CDR3 sequence is 18 residues long. The V and J ends lost 6 bases and 0 bases, in that order; junction bases with no gene match: 9. The germline gives CDR1 LGHNA, CDR2 YSLEER. CDR3 protein: CASRPGLAGGSSYNEQFF. The CDR3, as DNA: TGCGCCAGCAGGCCCGGGCTAGCGGGAGGGAGCTCCTACAATGAGCAGTTCTTC.